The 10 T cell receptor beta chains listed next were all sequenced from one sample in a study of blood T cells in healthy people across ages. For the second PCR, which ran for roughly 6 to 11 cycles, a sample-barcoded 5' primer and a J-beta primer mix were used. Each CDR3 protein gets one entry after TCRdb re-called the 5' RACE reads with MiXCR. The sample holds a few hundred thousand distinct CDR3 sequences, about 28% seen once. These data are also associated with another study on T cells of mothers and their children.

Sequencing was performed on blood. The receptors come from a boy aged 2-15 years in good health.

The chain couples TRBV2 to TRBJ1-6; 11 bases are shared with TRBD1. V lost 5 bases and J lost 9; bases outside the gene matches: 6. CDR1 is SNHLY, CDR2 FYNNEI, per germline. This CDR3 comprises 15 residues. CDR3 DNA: TGTGCCAGCAGTCTGGACAGGGGGCTGTCTTCACCCCTCCACTTT. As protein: CASSLDRGLSSPLHF. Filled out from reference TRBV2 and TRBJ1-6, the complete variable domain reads EPEVTQTPSHQVTQMGQEVILRCVPISNHLYFYWYRQILGQKVEFLVSFYNNEISEKSEIFDDQFSVERPDGSNFTLKIRSTKLEDSAMYFCASSLDRGLSSPLHFGNGTRLTVT.

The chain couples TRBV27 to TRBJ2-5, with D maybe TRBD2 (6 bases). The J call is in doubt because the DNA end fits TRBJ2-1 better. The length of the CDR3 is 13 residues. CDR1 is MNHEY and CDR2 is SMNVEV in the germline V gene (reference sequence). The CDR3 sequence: CASSSSSENEQFF. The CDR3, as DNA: TGTGCCAGCAGTTCGTCTAGCGAAAATGAGCAGTTCTTC.

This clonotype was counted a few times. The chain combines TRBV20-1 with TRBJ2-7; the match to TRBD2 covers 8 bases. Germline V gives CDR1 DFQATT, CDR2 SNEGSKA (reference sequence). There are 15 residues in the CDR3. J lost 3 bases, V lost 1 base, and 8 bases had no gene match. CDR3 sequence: CSARGSGLGNYEQYF. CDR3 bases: TGCAGTGCTAGAGGATCGGGACTAGGTAACTACGAGCAGTACTTC.

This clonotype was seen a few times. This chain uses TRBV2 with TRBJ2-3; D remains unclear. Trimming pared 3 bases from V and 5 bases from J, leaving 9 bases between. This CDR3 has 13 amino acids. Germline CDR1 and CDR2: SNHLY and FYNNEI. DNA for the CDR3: TGTGCCAGCAGTGAGCAGGACCAAGATACGCAGTATTTT. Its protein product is CASSEQDQDTQYF.

The CDR3 DNA reads as TGTGCCAGCAGCGTAGAGGGGACAGGGGGAGTTGTGGATACGCAGTATTTT. Its protein product is CASSVEGTGGVVDTQYF. This chain connects TRBV9 to TRBJ2-3; 11 positions agree with TRBD1. The junction had 9 bases not matched to a gene; V was cut back by 0 bases and J by 6 bases. Germline V CDR1 and CDR2: SGDLS, YYNGEE. This CDR3 has 17 amino acids.

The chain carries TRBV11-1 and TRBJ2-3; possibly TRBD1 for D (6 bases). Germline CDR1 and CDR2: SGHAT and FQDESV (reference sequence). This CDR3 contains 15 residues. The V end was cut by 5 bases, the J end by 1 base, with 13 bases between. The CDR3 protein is CASSEMAGGTDTQYF. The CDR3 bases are TGTGCCAGCAGCGAAATGGCAGGGGGCACAGATACGCAGTATTTT.

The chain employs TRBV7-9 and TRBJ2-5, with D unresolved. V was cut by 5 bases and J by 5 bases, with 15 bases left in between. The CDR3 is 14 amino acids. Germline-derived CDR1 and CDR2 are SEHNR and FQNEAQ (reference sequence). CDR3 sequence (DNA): TGTGCCAGCAGCGCCGACACGGCGATTGAGACCCAGTACTTC. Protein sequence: CASSADTAIETQYF.

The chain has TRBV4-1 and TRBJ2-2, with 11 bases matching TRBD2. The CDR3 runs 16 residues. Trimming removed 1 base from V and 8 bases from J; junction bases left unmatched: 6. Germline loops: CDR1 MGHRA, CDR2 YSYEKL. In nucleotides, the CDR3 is TGCGCCAGCAGCCAAGCGACTAGCGGGATCGCTGGGGAGCTGTTTTTT. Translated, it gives CASSQATSGIAGELFF.

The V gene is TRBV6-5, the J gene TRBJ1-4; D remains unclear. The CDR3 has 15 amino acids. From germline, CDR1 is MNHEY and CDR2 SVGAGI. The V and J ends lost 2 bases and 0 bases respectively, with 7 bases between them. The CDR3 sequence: CASSYRDATNEKLFF. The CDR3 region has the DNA TGTGCCAGCAGTTACCGAGACGCAACTAATGAAAAACTGTTTTTT.

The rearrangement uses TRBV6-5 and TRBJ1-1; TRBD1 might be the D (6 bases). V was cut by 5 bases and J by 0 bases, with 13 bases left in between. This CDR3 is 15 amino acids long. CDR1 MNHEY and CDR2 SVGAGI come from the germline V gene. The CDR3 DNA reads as TGTGCCAGCAGTCCGGGGGGCTCTATGAACACTGAAGCTTTCTTT. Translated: CASSPGGSMNTEAFF.